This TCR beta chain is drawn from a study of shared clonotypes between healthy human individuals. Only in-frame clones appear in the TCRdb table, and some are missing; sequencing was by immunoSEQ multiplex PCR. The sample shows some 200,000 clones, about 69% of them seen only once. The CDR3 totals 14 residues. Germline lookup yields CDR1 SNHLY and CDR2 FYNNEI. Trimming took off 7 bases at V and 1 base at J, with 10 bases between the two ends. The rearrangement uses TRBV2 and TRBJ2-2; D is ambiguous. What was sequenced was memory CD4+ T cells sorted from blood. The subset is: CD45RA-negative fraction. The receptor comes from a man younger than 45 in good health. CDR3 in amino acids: CASNLDWNTGELFF. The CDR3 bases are TGTGCCAGCAACCTAGACTGGAACACCGGGGAGCTGTTTTTT.